The rows below give T cell receptor beta chains drawn from one sample of a study of blood T cell repertoires in COVID-19. The table came from immunoSEQ multiplex PCR; TCRdb's copy has only in-frame clones and leaves some out. The profile shows roughly 130,000 clones, roughly 84% of them singletons. The sample taken for sequencing was PBMCs or T cells enriched from blood (not recorded which). The origin of the receptors is a middle-aged man with acute COVID-19. The CDR3 runs from the conserved cysteine through the conserved F or W.

TRBV4-1,TRBJ1-3,CASSQGQGTNTIYF
TRBV28,TRBJ1-3,CASSSGGVSGNTIYF
TRBV20-1,TRBJ1-2,CSARPDGYTF
TRBV28,TRBJ2-1,CASRSPGSGSRFF
TRBV7-2,TRBJ2-5,CASSSDRGRFGETQYF
TRBV6-1,TRBJ2-2,CASSEIRVGTGELFF
TRBV5-1,TRBJ2-7,CASSLAQGVYEQYF
TRBV24-1,TRBJ2-7,CATSDRRLAGEQYF
TRBV7-2,TRBJ1-1,CASSHGSWAMNTEAFF
TRBV11-2,TRBJ1-1,CASSPTGYGNTEAFF
TRBV6-1,TRBJ1-1,CASSEALRSGEAFF
TRBV14,TRBJ2-7,CASSRGQIPTKQYF
TRBV2,TRBJ2-2,CASTILRETGELFF
TRBV29-1,TRBJ1-1,CSAGREATEAFF
TRBV28,TRBJ2-1,CASSLSPSGTSREQFF
TRBV28,TRBJ2-7,CASNSGTSAYEQYF
TRBV28,TRBJ2-1,CASSLPTPPRQFF
TRBV28,TRBJ1-2,CASSLGQGTYGYTF
TRBV2,TRBJ2-3,CASSGGTSAPDTQYF
TRBV10-3,TRBJ2-1,CAISESSGGSYNEQFF
TRBV28,TRBJ2-3,CASSPAGADTQYF
TRBV19,TRBJ1-1,CASGQGGNTEAFF
TRBV10-3,TRBJ1-5,CATGVGQGGNQPQHF
TRBV18,TRBJ1-1,CASSQIGTGGRTEAFF
TRBV6-6,TRBJ2-2,CASSSTGYRELFF
TRBV19,TRBJ1-1,CASRIDRNTEAFF
TRBV9,TRBJ2-2,CASSVPREVQNTGELFF
TRBV10-1,TRBJ1-2,CASRKREGYGYTF
TRBV4-1,TRBJ2-1,CASSHALSPYNEQFF
TRBV5-1,TRBJ1-4,CASSLFAGTNEKLFF
TRBV9,TRBJ2-7,CASSSGTRLQEQYF
TRBV11-2,TRBJ2-3,CASSLTSGGEDTQYF
TRBV6-4,TRBJ2-1,CASKPDSEQFF
TRBV6-6,TRBJ2-1,CASSSLSYNEQFF
TRBV28,TRBJ2-2,CASSLGGAVGELFF
TRBV18,TRBJ2-4,CASSSQAGGGENIQYF
TRBV7-9,TRBJ2-3,CASSLGVAGNTDTQYF
TRBV28,TRBJ1-5,CASSPPQGRGQPQHF
TRBV9,TRBJ2-3,CASSVGNGIRTDTQYF
TRBV10-2,TRBJ2-3,CASTSGGFTDTQYF
TRBV21-1,TRBJ1-5,CASARGGRNQPQHF
TRBV27,TRBJ2-1,CASSLSTGGEEQFF
TRBV29-1,TRBJ1-1,CSVEQGMNTEAFF
TRBV13,TRBJ1-2,CASSKNPPGHIYGYTF
TRBV29-1,TRBJ2-3,CSVPSSGADTDTQYF
TRBV25-1,TRBJ2-1,CASSEGLRSYNEQFF
TRBV2,TRBJ1-1,CASTLTGMNTEAFF
TRBV7-8,TRBJ2-2,CASSARDSANTGELFF
TRBV3-1/TRBV3-2,TRBJ2-7,CASSQVSAYEQYF
TRBV4-1,TRBJ1-1,CASSLRATGSEAFF
TRBV18,TRBJ2-2,CASSRETPFLAGRNGELFF
TRBV18,TRBJ1-3,CASSPASAGAGNTIYF
TRBV5-1,TRBJ1-3,CASSLVGDVGNTIYF
TRBV2,TRBJ2-2,CASTRDGSSTGELFF
TRBV19,TRBJ2-7,CASSPRQGSYEQYF
TRBV7-8,TRBJ1-6,CASSFTERETLHF
TRBV6-2/TRBV6-3,TRBJ2-3,CASSYGRGGTDTQYF
TRBV27,TRBJ1-2,CASSFLGGDGYTF
TRBV5-6,TRBJ2-3,CASSGTSTDTQYF
TRBV12-3/TRBV12-4,TRBJ1-6,CASSSGGGSPLHF